This TCR beta chain was observed in a study of blood T cell repertoires in COVID-19. Study-level information: Samples representing acute and convalescent COVID-19 were sourced from the United States, Italy and Spain. T cells, B-cell-depleted T cells, or PBMCs supplied cDNA or gDNA.

Germline loops: CDR1 SEHNR, CDR2 FQNEAQ (reference sequence). Between the trimmed V and J ends, which lost 0 bases and 8 bases, there was a span of 9 bases. CDR3 length equals 13 residues. Source study methods: Reference gene primer amplification gave estimated nucleated cell counts. The data were produced by immunoSEQ multiplex PCR, yet TCRdb's version contains in-frame clones alone and is incomplete. Clone size and V and J calls were adopted from that table, with D and trimming inferred from the DNA. The sample carries 150,000 to 200,000 clones, about 86% recorded once. Material for sequencing was peripheral blood. The source of this sequence is a man aged 55 to 70 with acute or convalescent COVID-19. The rearrangement joins TRBV7-9 to TRBJ2-3; weak D call: TRBD1 (6 bases). In DNA, the CDR3 is TGTGCCAGCAGCTTAGCGACAGGTTTTACGCAGTATTTT. Protein sequence: CASSLATGFTQYF. Supplemented by reference TRBV7-9 and TRBJ2-3, the full variable domain reads DTGVSQNPRHKITKRGQNVTFRCDPISEHNRLYWYRQTLGQGPEFLTYFQNEAQLEKSRLLSDRFSAERPKGSFSTLEIQRTEQGDSAMYLCASSLATGFTQYFGPGTRLTVL.